A selection of T cell receptor beta chains follows, all from one sample in a study of shared clonotypes between healthy human individuals. The repertoire was sequenced with immunoSEQ multiplex PCR; TCRdb's copy has only in-frame clones and lacks some. In the table there are about 980,000 clones, roughly 72% of which are singletons. What was sequenced was memory CD4+ T cells sorted from blood. Every receptor here comes from a man younger than 30 in good health. CDR3s include the opening cysteine and the closing phenylalanine or tryptophan. The D gene is left open where the match is weak. Clone size is shown for a subset of rows, as once, few, many or a class of expanded clone.

V gene	clone size	J gene	CDR3 length	D gene	CDR3 DNA	CDR3 protein
TRBV6-4	-	TRBJ2-3	14	-	TGTGCCAGCAGTGAGGGGGGGCCCACAGATACGCAGTATTTT	CASSEGGPTDTQYF
TRBV5-4	once	TRBJ2-5	17	-	TGTGCCAGCAGCATAGGGGGCGGGACTCACCCCCAAGAGACCCAGTACTTC	CASSIGGGTHPQETQYF
TRBV29-1	-	TRBJ1-1	11	-	TGCAGCGGTCTACGCGGTACTGAAGCTTTCTTT	CSGLRGTEAFF
TRBV30	few	TRBJ1-6	14	-	TGTGCCTGGACAGTTACTTCCTATAATTCACCCCTCCACTTT	CAWTVTSYNSPLHF
TRBV6-5	many	TRBJ1-2	13	TRBD1	TGTGCCAGCAGTTCAGGGACAGCCAGGGGCTACACCTTC	CASSSGTARGYTF
TRBV5-6	-	TRBJ1-2	13	-	TGTGCCAGCAGCCTACAGGGAAACTATGGCTACACCTTC	CASSLQGNYGYTF
TRBV6-1	few	TRBJ2-2	15	-	TGTGCCAGCGCTACCGGGACGAAGAACACCGGGGAGCTGTTTTTT	CASATGTKNTGELFF
TRBV4-1	few	TRBJ2-5	20	TRBD2	TGCGCCAGCAGCCAAGATGGGAGCGGGATTAGCGGGAGTTCAGGGGAGACCCAGTACTTC	CASSQDGSGISGSSGETQYF
TRBV6-6	-	TRBJ1-1	16	TRBD1	TGTGCCAGCAGTTATCCCGACAGGGAATTGAACACTGAAGCTTTCTTT	CASSYPDRELNTEAFF
TRBV28	-	TRBJ2-3	16	-	TGTGCCAGCAGCCGCCCGAGGGCAAGGGGCACAGATACGCAGTATTTT	CASSRPRARGTDTQYF
TRBV30	once	TRBJ2-6	15	-	TGTGCCTGGAGTAAGACACAATCTGGGGCCAACGTCCTGACTTTC	CAWSKTQSGANVLTF
TRBV6-6	-	TRBJ1-5	16	TRBD1	TGTGCCAGCAGTCGACTGACAGGGAATAGCAATCAGCCCCAGCATTTT	CASSRLTGNSNQPQHF
TRBV2	-	TRBJ2-1	14	-	TGTGCCAGCAGTGATCCGAGAGGGTACAATGAGCAGTTCTTC	CASSDPRGYNEQFF
TRBV6-6	-	TRBJ2-2	14	-	TGTGCCAGCAGTAACGGCCGTAAAACCGGGGAGCTGTTTTTT	CASSNGRKTGELFF
TRBV5-4	-	TRBJ2-2	14	TRBD1	TGTGCCAGCAGCTCGGACAGGACCACCGGGGAGCTGTTTTTT	CASSSDRTTGELFF
TRBV19	-	TRBJ1-1	14	-	TGTGCCAGTAGTTACACACCAAGGAACACTGAAGCTTTCTTT	CASSYTPRNTEAFF
TRBV2	-	TRBJ2-1	14	-	TGTGCCAGCAGTGTGGGCGGGGCACACAATGAGCAGTTCTTC	CASSVGGAHNEQFF
TRBV4-2	-	TRBJ2-3	16	TRBD2	TGTGCCAGCAGCCAGTGGGCTAGCGGAGACACAGATACGCAGTATTTT	CASSQWASGDTDTQYF
TRBV19	-	TRBJ1-6	14	TRBD1	TGTGCCAGTACCACGGGACAGACCAATTCACCCCTCCACTTT	CASTTGQTNSPLHF
TRBV6-6	few	TRBJ2-1	14	TRBD2	TGTGCCAGCAGTAAGGGACTAGCGGCTAATGAGCAGTTCTTC	CASSKGLAANEQFF
TRBV18	-	TRBJ2-3	14	-	TGTGCCAGCTCACCTAGCGATCGCACAGATACGCAGTATTTT	CASSPSDRTDTQYF
TRBV6-5	-	TRBJ2-2	14	TRBD2	TGTGCCAGCAGGCTAGCGGGAGTCACGGGGGAGCTGTTTTTT	CASRLAGVTGELFF
TRBV9	-	TRBJ1-3	16	-	TGTGCCAGCAGCGTGGCCCCACGGGGGGAAGGAAACACCATATATTTT	CASSVAPRGEGNTIYF
TRBV5-1	-	TRBJ2-5	14	TRBD1	TGCGCCAGCAGGGCCGGGACAGGGGACGAGACCCAGTACTTC	CASRAGTGDETQYF
TRBV5-4	-	TRBJ1-6	15	TRBD1	TGTGCCAGCAGCGCGGGACAGGGATATAATTCACCCCTCCACTTT	CASSAGQGYNSPLHF
TRBV18	few	TRBJ1-2	14	-	TGTGCCAGCTCCCCTACAACAGTGGTAGGAGGCTACACCTTC	CASSPTTVVGGYTF
TRBV27	once	TRBJ1-6	14	-	TGTGCCAGCAGTTTGGGACATTATAATTCACCCCTCCACTTT	CASSLGHYNSPLHF
TRBV1	-	TRBJ1-2	14	-	TGCACCAGCAGGCGAAACGTGTTGAACTATGGCTACACCTTC	CTSRRNVLNYGYTF
TRBV30	-	TRBJ1-6	13	TRBD1	TGTGCCTGGAACCGGGACAGGTATTCACCCCTCCACTTT	CAWNRDRYSPLHF
TRBV7-9	-	TRBJ2-1	14	-	TGTGCCAGCAGCTTAGGCTTGATCTACAATGAGCAGTTCTTC	CASSLGLIYNEQFF